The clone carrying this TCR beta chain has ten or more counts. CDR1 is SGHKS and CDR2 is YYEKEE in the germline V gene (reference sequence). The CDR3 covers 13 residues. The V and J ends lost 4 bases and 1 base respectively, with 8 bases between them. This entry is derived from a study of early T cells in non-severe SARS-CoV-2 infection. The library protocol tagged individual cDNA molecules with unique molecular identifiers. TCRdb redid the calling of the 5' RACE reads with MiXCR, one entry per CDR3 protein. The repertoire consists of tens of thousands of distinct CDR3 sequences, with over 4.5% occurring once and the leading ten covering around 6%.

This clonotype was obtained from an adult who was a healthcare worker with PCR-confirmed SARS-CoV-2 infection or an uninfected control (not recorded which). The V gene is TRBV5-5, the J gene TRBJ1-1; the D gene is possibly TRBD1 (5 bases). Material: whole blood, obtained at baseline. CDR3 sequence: CASSQTANTEAFF. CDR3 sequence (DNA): TGTGCCAGCAGCCAGACAGCGAACACTGAAGCTTTCTTT.